What follows are 31 T cell receptor beta chains derived from one specimen sequenced in a study of regulatory T cells in long-lasting Graves disease. The time point here: newly diagnosed GD, antithyroid drugs for less than 3 months. From PBMCs, RNA was extracted and then used to make the TCR library. Library construction for TCR beta used iRepertoire HTBI primers and Arm-PCR of CDR3 regions. TCRdb ran MiXCR on the multiplex PCR reads and lists one entry per CDR3 protein. Of about 620,000 distinct CDR3 sequences listed, 16% are singletons. Separately, the same data were catalogued under a study of T cells in Graves' hyperthyroidism and ophthalmopathy.

This material consisted of peripheral blood mononuclear cells (PBMCs), taken at new diagnosis, from a patient treated with antithyroid drugs. The receptor source for this set is a woman in her 30s with Graves disease.

V and J are TRBV27 and TRBJ2-5, with 7 bases matching TRBD1. CDR3 length: 14 amino acids. From germline, CDR1 is MNHEY and CDR2 SMNVEV (reference sequence). After removal of 3 bases from V and 4 bases from J, the junction contained 5 bases not matched to a gene. CDR3: CASSLRSGGETQYF. In DNA, the CDR3 is TGTGCCAGCAGTTTGAGGTCAGGGGGAGAGACCCAGTACTTC.

V gene TRBV19 combines with J gene TRBJ2-1; 8 bases are shared with TRBD1. The trim removed 5 bases at V and 2 bases at J, leaving 8 bases unmatched. The germline gives CDR1 LNHDA, CDR2 SQIVND (reference sequence). This CDR3 is 16 amino acids long. The CDR3: CASSLPGQEAYNEQFF. CDR3 sequence (DNA): TGTGCCAGTAGTCTTCCGGGACAGGAGGCCTACAATGAGCAGTTCTTC. The full variable domain, rest sourced from reference TRBV19 and TRBJ2-1, is DGGITQSPKYLFRKEGQNVTLSCEQNLNHDAMYWYRQDPGQGLRLIYYSQIVNDFQKGDIAEGYSVSREKKESFPLTVTSAQKNPTAFYLCASSLPGQEAYNEQFFGPGTRLTVL.

This clonotype was detected many times. The chain employs TRBV20-1 and TRBJ2-5, with TRBD1 identical over 7 bases. Unmatched junction bases numbered 5, after V lost 5 bases and J lost 2 bases. The CDR3 sequence is 13 residues long. Germline V gene data show CDR1 as DFQATT and CDR2 as SNEGSKA (reference sequence). The CDR3 here is CSAFVTGQETQYF. The CDR3 DNA follows: TGCAGTGCTTTCGTGACAGGGCAAGAGACCCAGTACTTC.

In this sample, this clonotype turned up many times. The gene calls are TRBV12-3 or TRBV12-4 and TRBJ2-7; D unclear. Trimming stripped 6 bases from V and 2 bases from J, with 8 bases between. The CDR3 totals 12 residues. CDR3 amino acids: CASSWATYEQYF. The CDR3 DNA reads as TGTGCCAGCAGCTGGGCTACCTACGAGCAGTACTTC.

This clonotype was seen ten or more times. The chain couples TRBV9 to TRBJ2-1; D unclear. The CDR3 has 13 residues. V lost 1 base and J 4 bases, leaving 6 bases between the germline ends. Germline V gene data show CDR1 as SGDLS and CDR2 as YYNGEE. DNA of the CDR3: TGTGCCAGCAGCGTACAGATATACAATGAGCAGTTCTTC. It encodes CASSVQIYNEQFF.

This clonotype has a count of ten or more. The CDR3 loop is CASSFGEREQYF. CDR3 sequence (DNA): TGTGCCAGCAGCTTCGGTGAGAGAGAGCAGTACTTC. The chain joins TRBV7-9 to TRBJ2-7; D gene unclear. The CDR3 runs 12 residues. The V end lost 3 bases, the J end lost 7 bases, and 10 bases lay between the germline ends. The germline V gene encodes CDR1 SEHNR and CDR2 FQNEAQ (reference sequence).

The chain links TRBV20-1 to TRBJ2-7; 11 nucleotides agree with TRBD2. V shed 5 bases, J shed 4 bases, and the junction held 7 bases outside the gene matches. CDR3 length: 14 amino acids. Germline CDR1 DFQATT, CDR2 SNEGSKA (reference sequence). The CDR3 DNA is TGCAGTGCTCCCACTAGCGGGGGCCCTTACGAGCAGTACTTC. Amino acids: CSAPTSGGPYEQYF.

This rearrangement joins TRBV11-2 to TRBJ2-1, with D tentatively TRBD2 (7 bases). V was pared by 10 bases and J by 3 bases, with 13 bases between. Germline V gene data show CDR1 as SGHAT and CDR2 as FQNNGV. The CDR3 consists of 13 residues. The CDR3 protein is CANLRGLYNEQFF. DNA of the CDR3: TGTGCCAACCTGCGGGGGCTCTACAATGAGCAGTTCTTC.

In DNA, the CDR3 is TGTGCCAGCAGCTTTGGGACAGGGGGGAATGAGCAGTTCTTC. This translates into CASSFGTGGNEQFF. The chain employs TRBV7-3 and TRBJ2-1; 11 bases map to TRBD1. The CDR3 runs to 14 residues. Per germline, CDR1 SGHTA and CDR2 FQGTGA. After removal of 3 bases from V and 7 bases from J, the junction contained 2 bases not matched to a gene.

This clonotype was counted only a few times. The V and J genes are TRBV27 and TRBJ2-7; a weak D match, TRBD1 (6 bases). The V end lost 6 bases, the J end lost 2 bases, and 23 bases lay between the germline ends. This CDR3 has 17 residues. Per the germline V gene, CDR1 is MNHEY and CDR2 is SMNVEV (reference sequence). The CDR3 DNA is TGTGCCAGCAGACCGGGACAAATAATAATAGGGGCCTACGAGCAGTACTTC. This codes for CASRPGQIIIGAYEQYF.

The chain joins TRBV25-1 to TRBJ1-4, with a weak D call TRBD1 (6 bases). V lost 8 bases and J lost 7, with 11 bases in between. There are 12 residues in the CDR3. Germline V gives CDR1 MGHDK, CDR2 SYGVNS. The CDR3 loop reads CASGQGTEKLFF. As DNA, the CDR3 is TGTGCCAGCGGTCAGGGGACTGAAAAACTGTTTTTT.

The chain is built from TRBV28 and TRBJ2-5; TRBD2 agrees at 7 bases. The CDR3 totals 14 residues. The germline gives CDR1 MDHEN, CDR2 SYDVKM. V lost 8 bases and J lost 5; bases outside the gene matches: 11. CDR3 nucleotide sequence: TGTGCCAGCCGGTCCGGCGGGAGAGGGGAGACCCAGTACTTC. Translating gives CASRSGGRGETQYF.

The chain employs TRBV4-2 and TRBJ2-7; perhaps TRBD1 as D (6 bases). There are 15 residues in the CDR3. The germline V gene encodes CDR1 LGHNA and CDR2 YNFKEQ. V was trimmed by 1 base and J by 9 bases, leaving 19 bases between them. The CDR3 is CASSQARTDLQRQYF. CDR3 in DNA: TGTGCCAGCAGCCAAGCTCGGACAGACCTCCAACGGCAGTACTTC.

The chain carries TRBV18 and TRBJ1-2, with 11 positions matching TRBD1. This CDR3 comprises 16 residues. The junction had 6 bases not matched to a gene; V was cut back by 3 bases and J by 3 bases. Germline CDR1 and CDR2: KGHSH and LQKENI. The CDR3 loop is CASSPSRDRGDYGYTF. CDR3 DNA: TGTGCCAGCTCACCCTCCCGGGACAGGGGGGACTATGGCTACACCTTC.

The V and J genes are TRBV9 and TRBJ1-6; maybe TRBD1 (5 bases). The CDR3 runs to 17 residues. The germline gives CDR1 SGDLS, CDR2 YYNGEE. Trimming stripped 3 bases from V and 0 bases from J, with 13 bases between. CDR3 sequence (DNA): TGTGCCAGCAGCGGGGGGGACGGGAGCTCCTATAATTCACCCCTCCACTTT. This translates into CASSGGDGSSYNSPLHF.

This clonotype was seen at least ten times. This rearrangement joins TRBV27 to TRBJ1-4; tentative D call: TRBD1 (5 bases). The germline V and J ends were trimmed by 5 bases and 7 bases, with 14 bases remaining between them. CDR3 length: 14 amino acids. Germline V gene sequence: CDR1 MNHEY, CDR2 SMNVEV (reference sequence). CDR3 sequence: CASSPLTRGEKLFF. The CDR3 coding sequence is TGTGCCAGCAGTCCCTTGACGAGGGGTGAAAAACTGTTTTTT. Based on the CDR3 plus reference TRBV27 and TRBJ1-4, the full variable domain is EAQVTQNPRYLITVTGKKLTVTCSQNMNHEYMSWYRQDPGLGLRQIYYSMNVEVTDKGDVPEGYKVSRKEKRNFPLILESPSPNQTSLYFCASSPLTRGEKLFFGSGTQLSVL.

Only a few counts were recorded for this clonotype. This chain links TRBV9 with TRBJ2-1, with 12 bases matching TRBD1. CDR3 size: 16 residues. Germline CDR1 SGDLS, CDR2 YYNGEE. J was trimmed by 9 bases and V by 4 bases; bases with no gene match: 11. The CDR3: CASSQTGTGGSGEQFF. For the CDR3, the DNA is TGTGCCAGCAGCCAAACCGGGACAGGGGGCAGTGGTGAGCAGTTCTTC. Full variable domain (missing parts from reference TRBV9 and TRBJ2-1): DSGVTQTPKHLITATGQRVTLRCSPRSGDLSVYWYQQSLDQGLQFLIQYYNGEERAKGNILERFSAQQFPDLHSELNLSSLELGDSALYFCASSQTGTGGSGEQFFGPGTRLTVL.

Concerning this clonotype itself: A much more abundant neighbour one base away suggests this may be a read error. The chain links TRBV30 to TRBJ2-2; D not certain. Germline V gene sequence: CDR1 GTSNPN, CDR2 SVGIG (reference sequence). V was pared by 6 bases and J by 5 bases, with 7 bases between. This CDR3 has 11 residues. The CDR3 DNA is TGTGCCTGCGTGAGGACCGGGGAGCTGTTTTTT. Translation: CACVRTGELFF.

The rearrangement links TRBV30 to TRBJ2-5; D not resolved. The CDR3 runs to 12 residues. CDR1 is GTSNPN, CDR2 SVGIG, per germline (reference sequence). V was pared by 4 bases and J by 7 bases, with 13 bases between. The CDR3 sequence is CAWTPAASTQYF. The DNA of the CDR3 is TGTGCCTGGACCCCCGCGGCTTCGACCCAGTACTTC.

This clonotype was counted a single time. Its ends do not fully match the called genes, so a read error is possible. The chain recombines TRBV4-1 with TRBJ1-3; D gene ambiguous. This CDR3 contains 13 residues. CDR1 is MGHRA and CDR2 is YSYEKL in the germline V gene. The CDR3 sequence is CASSQSERNTIYF. The CDR3 nucleotides read TGTGCCAGCAGCCAAAGCGAAAGGAACACCATATATTTT.

There are many counts of this clonotype. V and J are TRBV2 and TRBJ2-7, with TRBD2 matching over 10 bases. This CDR3 is built from 14 residues. The germline V gene has CDR1 SNHLY and CDR2 FYNNEI. V gave up 4 bases and J gave up 7 bases; unmatched junction bases: 7. CDR3 sequence reads: CASSVLAGAGEQYF. The CDR3 DNA reads as TGTGCCAGCAGTGTTCTAGCGGGAGCGGGTGAGCAGTACTTC.

The chain is built from TRBV28 and TRBJ1-2; TRBD1 matches at 10 bases. Germline V gene sequence: CDR1 MDHEN, CDR2 SYDVKM. The CDR3 sequence is 14 residues long. Germline trimming cut 8 bases from V and 5 bases from J; bases unmatched to any gene: 8. The DNA of the CDR3 is TGTGCCAGCGGATTCCGGGACAGGGGATATGGCTACACCTTC. This sequence encodes CASGFRDRGYGYTF.

This clonotype was seen a handful of times. V is TRBV7-8 and J is TRBJ1-2; TRBD1 aligns across 7 bases. The CDR3 has 12 residues. V lost 5 bases, J lost 14 bases, and 11 bases stayed unmatched. CDR1 and CDR2 from the germline V gene are SGHVS and FQNEAQ. DNA for the CDR3: TGTGCCAGCAGCACCCATTCCCGGGACAGAACCTTC. Translated, it gives CASSTHSRDRTF. The whole variable domain, remainder taken from reference TRBV7-8 and TRBJ1-2, is GAGVSQSPRYKVAKRGQDVALRCDPISGHVSLFWYQQALGQGPEFLTYFQNEAQLDKSGLPSDRFFAERPEGSVSTLKIQRTQQEDSAVYLCASSTHSRDRTFGSGTRLTVV.

This clonotype was counted a few times. CDR3 sequence reads: CASSLGGTSRTDTQYF. The CDR3, as DNA: TGTGCCAGCAGCTTAGGAGGGACTAGCCGAACAGATACGCAGTATTTT. This chain uses TRBV11-2 with TRBJ2-3, with 9 nucleotides matching TRBD2. The germline V gene has CDR1 SGHAT and CDR2 FQNNGV. This CDR3 has 16 amino acids. With 1 base clipped from V and 3 bases from J, the junction kept 5 bases outside the gene matches.

This clonotype showed up many times. The chain recombines TRBV7-2 with TRBJ2-3; D may be TRBD2 (5 bases). This CDR3 comprises 12 residues. Germline V gene data show CDR1 as SGHTA and CDR2 as FQGNSA. The germline V and J ends were trimmed by 1 base and 7 bases, with 6 bases remaining between them. CDR3: CASSLGGNTQYF. CDR3 coding DNA: TGTGCCAGCAGCTTAGGAGGGAATACGCAGTATTTT.

V and J are TRBV2 and TRBJ1-1; D is ambiguous. The CDR3 has 15 amino acids. Trimming left V 6 bases short and J 2 bases short, with 16 bases between. The V gene's germline CDR1 is SNHLY and CDR2 FYNNEI. The CDR3 bases are TGTGCCAGCAGCGGAAGCTTGGCGCCCAACACTGAAGCTTTCTTT. It codes for CASSGSLAPNTEAFF. The full variable domain, completed using reference TRBV2 and TRBJ1-1, is EPEVTQTPSHQVTQMGQEVILRCVPISNHLYFYWYRQILGQKVEFLVSFYNNEISEKSEIFDDQFSVERPDGSNFTLKIRSTKLEDSAMYFCASSGSLAPNTEAFFGQGTRLTVV.

This chain joins TRBV6-2 or TRBV6-3 and TRBJ2-3; 13 positions agree with TRBD2. The CDR3 runs to 18 residues. Trimming at V came to 7 bases and at J to 0 bases, leaving 10 bases not matched to a gene. Germline V gives CDR1 MNHEY, CDR2 SVGEGT. Here the CDR3 reads CASIIGLAGVVSTDTQYF. CDR3 sequence (DNA): TGTGCCAGCATAATAGGACTAGCGGGAGTAGTTAGCACAGATACGCAGTATTTT.

This clonotype has a count of ten or more. This chain uses TRBV28 with TRBJ1-6; D not resolved. V was shortened by 4 bases and J by 14 bases, with 18 bases between the two germline ends. Germline CDR1 MDHEN, CDR2 SYDVKM. The CDR3 totals 14 residues. CDR3 DNA sequence: TGTGCCAGCAGTTCACGGAACCAGGATGGGACCCTCCACTTT. Its protein product is CASSSRNQDGTLHF.

This clonotype was recorded a few times. The chain combines TRBV30 with TRBJ2-1; TRBD2 agrees at 10 bases. Germline assignment: CDR1 GTSNPN and CDR2 SVGIG (reference sequence). J was trimmed by 2 bases and V by 1 base; bases with no gene match: 17. The length of the CDR3 is 20 residues. The CDR3: CAWSDQQPRRLAGAYNEQFF. CDR3 sequence (DNA): TGTGCCTGGAGTGACCAGCAACCCCGACGGCTAGCGGGGGCCTACAATGAGCAGTTCTTC.

As for this clonotype: This may be a read error, as it is one base from a much larger clone. The genes are TRBV5-1 and TRBJ2-3, with 7 positions matching TRBD1. The CDR3 has 16 residues. Germline V gene data show CDR1 as SGHRS and CDR2 as YFSETQ. V lost 3 bases and J lost 5; bases outside the gene matches: 12. The CDR3 loop is CASSSGTATSIDTQYF. The CDR3 DNA reads TGCGCCAGCAGCTCAGGGACAGCAACCTCCATAGATACGCAGTATTTT.

A few counts support this clonotype. J is TRBJ1-4 and V is TRBV7-9; 8 nucleotides line up with TRBD1. V shed 6 bases and J 7 bases; nucleotides not matched to a gene: 7. The germline V gene encodes CDR1 SEHNR and CDR2 FQNEAQ (reference sequence). The CDR3 is 14 amino acids. The CDR3: CASRSGGSGEKLFF. The CDR3 DNA reads TGTGCCAGCAGGTCAGGGGGCTCGGGTGAAAAACTGTTTTTT.